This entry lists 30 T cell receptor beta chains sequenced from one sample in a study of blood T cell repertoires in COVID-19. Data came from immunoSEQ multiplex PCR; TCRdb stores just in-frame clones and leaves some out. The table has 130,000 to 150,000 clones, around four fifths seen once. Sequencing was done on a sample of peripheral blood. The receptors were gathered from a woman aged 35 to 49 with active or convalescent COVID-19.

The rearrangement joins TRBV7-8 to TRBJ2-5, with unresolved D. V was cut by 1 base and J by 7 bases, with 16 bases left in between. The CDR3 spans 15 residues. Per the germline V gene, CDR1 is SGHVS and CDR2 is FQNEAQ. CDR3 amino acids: CASSLDLQSVWTQYF. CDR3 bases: TGTGCCAGCAGCTTAGATCTACAGTCGGTTTGGACCCAGTACTTC.

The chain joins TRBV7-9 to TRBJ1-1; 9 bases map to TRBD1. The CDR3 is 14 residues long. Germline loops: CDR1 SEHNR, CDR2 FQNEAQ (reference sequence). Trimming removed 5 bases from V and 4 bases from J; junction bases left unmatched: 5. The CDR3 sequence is CASSTLGQGTEAFF. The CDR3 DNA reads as TGTGCCAGCAGCACACTGGGACAGGGCACTGAAGCTTTCTTT.

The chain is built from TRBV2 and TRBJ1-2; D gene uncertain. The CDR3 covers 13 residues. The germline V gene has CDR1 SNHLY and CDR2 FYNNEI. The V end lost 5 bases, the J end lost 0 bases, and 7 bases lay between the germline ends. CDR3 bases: TGTGCCAGCAGTCCAGACTCTAACTATGGCTACACCTTC. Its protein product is CASSPDSNYGYTF. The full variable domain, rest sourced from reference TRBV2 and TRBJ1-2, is EPEVTQTPSHQVTQMGQEVILRCVPISNHLYFYWYRQILGQKVEFLVSFYNNEISEKSEIFDDQFSVERPDGSNFTLKIRSTKLEDSAMYFCASSPDSNYGYTFGSGTRLTVV.

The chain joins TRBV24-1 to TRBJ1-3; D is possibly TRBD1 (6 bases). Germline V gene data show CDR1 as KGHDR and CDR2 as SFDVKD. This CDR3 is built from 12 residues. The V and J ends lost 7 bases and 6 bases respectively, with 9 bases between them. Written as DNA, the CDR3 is TGTGCCACCAGGGACAGAACAAACACCATATATTTT. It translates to CATRDRTNTIYF.

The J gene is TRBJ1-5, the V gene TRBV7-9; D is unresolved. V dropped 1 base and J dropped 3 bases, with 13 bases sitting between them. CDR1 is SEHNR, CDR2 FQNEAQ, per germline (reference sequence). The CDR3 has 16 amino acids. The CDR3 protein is CASSLGRPGSNQPQHF. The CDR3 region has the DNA TGTGCCAGCAGCTTAGGCCGCCCGGGATCCAATCAGCCCCAGCATTTT.

CDR3 nucleotide sequence: TGCGCCAGCAGCCAAGAAGGGACAGGGATAACCTACGAGCAGTACTTC. Its protein product is CASSQEGTGITYEQYF. The chain couples TRBV4-3 to TRBJ2-7; 9 bases are a match to TRBD1. CDR1 is LGHNA and CDR2 is YSLEER in the germline V gene. CDR3 length equals 16 residues. The trim removed 0 bases at V and 2 bases at J, leaving 5 bases unmatched.

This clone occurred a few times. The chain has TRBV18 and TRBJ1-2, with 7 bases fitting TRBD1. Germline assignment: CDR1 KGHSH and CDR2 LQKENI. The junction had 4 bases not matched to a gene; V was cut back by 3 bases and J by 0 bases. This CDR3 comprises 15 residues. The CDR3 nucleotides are TGTGCCAGCTCACCCGGGACAGAGCCTAACTATGGCTACACCTTC. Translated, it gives CASSPGTEPNYGYTF.

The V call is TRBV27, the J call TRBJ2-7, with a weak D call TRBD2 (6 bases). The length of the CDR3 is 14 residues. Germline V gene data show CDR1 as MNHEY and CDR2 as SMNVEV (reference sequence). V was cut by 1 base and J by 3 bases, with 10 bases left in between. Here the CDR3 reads CASSLFSGGYEQYF. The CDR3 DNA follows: TGTGCCAGCAGTTTATTTTCCGGGGGCTACGAGCAGTACTTC.

CDR3 loop: CASSPSLGANTEAFF. Written as DNA, the CDR3 is TGTGCCAGCAGTCCTTCCCTAGGGGCGAACACTGAAGCTTTCTTT. The genes are TRBV28 and TRBJ1-1; weak D call: TRBD1 (5 bases). Trimming stripped 5 bases from V and 1 base from J, with 14 bases between. This CDR3 contains 15 residues. Germline V gene sequence: CDR1 MDHEN, CDR2 SYDVKM.

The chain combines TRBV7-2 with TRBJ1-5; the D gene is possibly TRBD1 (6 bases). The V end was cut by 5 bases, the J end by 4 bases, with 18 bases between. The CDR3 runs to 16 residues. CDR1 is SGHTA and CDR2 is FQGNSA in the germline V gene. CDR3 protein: CASSTESGVSNQPQHF. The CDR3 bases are TGTGCCAGCAGCACGGAATCAGGGGTATCGAATCAGCCCCAGCATTTT. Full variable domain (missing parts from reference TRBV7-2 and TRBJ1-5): GAGVSQSPSNKVTEKGKDVELRCDPISGHTALYWYRQSLGQGLEFLIYFQGNSAPDKSGLPSDRFSAERTGGSVSTLTIQRTQQEDSAVYLCASSTESGVSNQPQHFGDGTRLSIL.

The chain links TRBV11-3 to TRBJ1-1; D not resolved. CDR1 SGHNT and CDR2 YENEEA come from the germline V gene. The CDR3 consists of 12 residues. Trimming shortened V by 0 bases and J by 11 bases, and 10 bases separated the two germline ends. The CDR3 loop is CASSLEFIEAFF. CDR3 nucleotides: TGTGCCAGCAGCTTAGAGTTTATCGAGGCTTTCTTT.

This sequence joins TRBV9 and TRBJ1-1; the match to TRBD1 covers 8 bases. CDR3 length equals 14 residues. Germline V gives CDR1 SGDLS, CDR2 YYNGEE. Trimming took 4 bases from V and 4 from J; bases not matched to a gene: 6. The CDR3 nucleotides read TGTGCCAGCAGCACAGGGGGGCTGGGCACTGAAGCTTTCTTT. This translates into CASSTGGLGTEAFF. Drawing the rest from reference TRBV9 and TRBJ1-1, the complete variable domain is DSGVTQTPKHLITATGQRVTLRCSPRSGDLSVYWYQQSLDQGLQFLIQYYNGEERAKGNILERFSAQQFPDLHSELNLSSLELGDSALYFCASSTGGLGTEAFFGQGTRLTVV.

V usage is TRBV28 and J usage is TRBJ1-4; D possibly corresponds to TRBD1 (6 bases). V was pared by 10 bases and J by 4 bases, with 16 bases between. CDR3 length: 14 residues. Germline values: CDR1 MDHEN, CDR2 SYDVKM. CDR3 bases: TGTGCCACCAGAGGGGGACCCCTTAATGAAAAACTGTTTTTT. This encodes CATRGGPLNEKLFF.

The CDR3 DNA follows: TGTGCCAGCTCACCACTGGGGGGGAATGGCTACACCTTC. Amino acid sequence: CASSPLGGNGYTF. This rearrangement joins TRBV18 to TRBJ1-2; D perhaps matches TRBD1 (5 bases). CDR3 length: 13 residues. Trimming cost V 1 base and J 6 bases, with 9 bases left between them. Germline V gives CDR1 KGHSH, CDR2 LQKENI.

This chain's CDR3 is CASSYGSGATTDTQYF. Written as DNA, the CDR3 is TGTGCCAGCAGTTACGGGTCGGGAGCCACCACAGATACGCAGTATTTT. The chain combines TRBV6-2 or TRBV6-3 with TRBJ2-3; a possible D gene is TRBD2 (6 bases). The V end was cut by 2 bases, the J end by 2 bases, with 14 bases between. Germline assignment: CDR1 MNHEY and CDR2 SVGEGT. The CDR3 extends over 16 amino acids.

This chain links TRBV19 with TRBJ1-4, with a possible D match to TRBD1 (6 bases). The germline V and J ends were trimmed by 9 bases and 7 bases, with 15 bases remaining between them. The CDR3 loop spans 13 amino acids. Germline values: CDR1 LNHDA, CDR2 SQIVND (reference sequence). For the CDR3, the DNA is TGTGCCAGCCGCCGGGGGGCGCGTGAAAAACTGTTTTTT. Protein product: CASRRGAREKLFF.

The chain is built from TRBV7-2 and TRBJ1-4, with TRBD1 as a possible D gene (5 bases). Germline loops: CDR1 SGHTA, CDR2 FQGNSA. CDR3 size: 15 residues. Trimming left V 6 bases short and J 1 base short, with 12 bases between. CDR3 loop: CASRPTGGTNEKLFF. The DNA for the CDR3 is TGTGCCAGCAGACCCACAGGTGGAACTAATGAAAAACTGTTTTTT. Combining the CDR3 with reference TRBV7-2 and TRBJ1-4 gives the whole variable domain GAGVSQSPSNKVTEKGKDVELRCDPISGHTALYWYRQSLGQGLEFLIYFQGNSAPDKSGLPSDRFSAERTGGSVSTLTIQRTQQEDSAVYLCASRPTGGTNEKLFFGSGTQLSVL.

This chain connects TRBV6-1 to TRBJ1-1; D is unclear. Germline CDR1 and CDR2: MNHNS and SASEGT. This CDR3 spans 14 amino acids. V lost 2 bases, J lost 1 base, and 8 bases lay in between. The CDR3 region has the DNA TGTGCCAGCAGTGAAATGTGGGCGAACACTGAAGCTTTCTTT. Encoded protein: CASSEMWANTEAFF.

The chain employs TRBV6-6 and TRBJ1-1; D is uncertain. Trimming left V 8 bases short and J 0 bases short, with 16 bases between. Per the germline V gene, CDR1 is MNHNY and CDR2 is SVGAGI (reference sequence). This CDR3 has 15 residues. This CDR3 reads CASLYGWSMNTEAFF. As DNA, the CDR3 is TGTGCCAGCCTATACGGGTGGAGCATGAACACTGAAGCTTTCTTT.

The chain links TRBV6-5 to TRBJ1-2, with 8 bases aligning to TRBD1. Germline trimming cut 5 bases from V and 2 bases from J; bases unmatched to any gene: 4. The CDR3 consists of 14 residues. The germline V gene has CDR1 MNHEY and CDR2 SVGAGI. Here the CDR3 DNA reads TGTGCCAGCAGTACAGGGGGGTGGAACTATGGCTACACCTTC. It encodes CASSTGGWNYGYTF.

DNA for the CDR3: TGTGCCAGCAGCGTCGTTCCCCAGGGGCCGAACACTGAAGCTTTCTTT. Translating it yields CASSVVPQGPNTEAFF. The chain joins TRBV9 to TRBJ1-1; D may be TRBD1 (6 bases). This CDR3 spans 16 amino acids. The V gene lost 2 bases and the J gene lost 1 base, with 15 bases spanning the gap. CDR1 and CDR2 from the germline V gene are SGDLS and YYNGEE.

The CDR3 loop reads CASSLAGESSSYNSPLHF. CDR3 sequence (DNA): TGTGCCAGCAGCTTAGCTGGGGAGTCGAGCTCCTATAATTCACCCCTCCACTTT. The V and J genes are TRBV7-2 and TRBJ1-6; no firm D call. The germline CDR1 and CDR2 sequences are SGHTA and FQGNSA. The CDR3 contains 18 residues. V lost 0 bases to trimming and J lost 0 bases, with 12 bases between them.

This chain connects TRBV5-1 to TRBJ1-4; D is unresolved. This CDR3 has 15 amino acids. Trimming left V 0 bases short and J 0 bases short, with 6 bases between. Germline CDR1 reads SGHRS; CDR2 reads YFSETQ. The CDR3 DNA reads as TGCGCCAGCAGCTTGGTGTCTGCAACTAATGAAAAACTGTTTTTT. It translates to CASSLVSATNEKLFF.

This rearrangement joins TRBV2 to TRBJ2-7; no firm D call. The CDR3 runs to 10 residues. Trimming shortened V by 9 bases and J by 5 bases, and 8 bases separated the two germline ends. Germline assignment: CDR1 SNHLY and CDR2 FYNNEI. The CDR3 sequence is CARNGDEQYF. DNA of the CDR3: TGTGCCAGAAATGGAGACGAGCAGTACTTC. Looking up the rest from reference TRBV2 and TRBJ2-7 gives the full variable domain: EPEVTQTPSHQVTQMGQEVILRCVPISNHLYFYWYRQILGQKVEFLVSFYNNEISEKSEIFDDQFSVERPDGSNFTLKIRSTKLEDSAMYFCARNGDEQYFGPGTRLTVT.

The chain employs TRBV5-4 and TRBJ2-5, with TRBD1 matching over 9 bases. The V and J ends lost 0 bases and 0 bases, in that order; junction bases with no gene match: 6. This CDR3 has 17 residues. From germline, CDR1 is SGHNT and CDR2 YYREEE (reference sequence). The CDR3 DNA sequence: TGTGCCAGCAGCTTGGAAGCGACAGGGGGTCACCAAGAGACCCAGTACTTC. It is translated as CASSLEATGGHQETQYF.

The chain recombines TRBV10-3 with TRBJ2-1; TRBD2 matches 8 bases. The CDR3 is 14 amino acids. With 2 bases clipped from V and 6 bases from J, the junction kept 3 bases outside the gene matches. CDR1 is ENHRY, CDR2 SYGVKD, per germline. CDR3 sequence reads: CAISERGGRNEQFF. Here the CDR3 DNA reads TGTGCCATCAGTGAGCGGGGGGGCCGCAATGAGCAGTTCTTC.

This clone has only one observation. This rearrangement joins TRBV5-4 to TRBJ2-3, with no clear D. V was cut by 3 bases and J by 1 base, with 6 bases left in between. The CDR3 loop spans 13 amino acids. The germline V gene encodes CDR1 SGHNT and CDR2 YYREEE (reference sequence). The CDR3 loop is CASSSPGTDTQYF. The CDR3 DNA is TGTGCCAGCAGCTCGCCAGGCACAGATACGCAGTATTTT.

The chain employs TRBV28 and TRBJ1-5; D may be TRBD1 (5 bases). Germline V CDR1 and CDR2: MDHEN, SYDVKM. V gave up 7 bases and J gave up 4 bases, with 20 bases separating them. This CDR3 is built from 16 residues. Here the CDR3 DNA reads TGTGCCAGCACCCAAGGGGAGGGTGGATGGAATCAGCCCCAGCATTTT. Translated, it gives CASTQGEGGWNQPQHF.

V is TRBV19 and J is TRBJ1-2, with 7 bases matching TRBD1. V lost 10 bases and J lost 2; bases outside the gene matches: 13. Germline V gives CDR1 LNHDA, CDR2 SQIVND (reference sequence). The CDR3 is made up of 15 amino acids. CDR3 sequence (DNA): TGTGCCACTTCGCAGGACAGGACATCCAACTATGGCTACACCTTC. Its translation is CATSQDRTSNYGYTF.

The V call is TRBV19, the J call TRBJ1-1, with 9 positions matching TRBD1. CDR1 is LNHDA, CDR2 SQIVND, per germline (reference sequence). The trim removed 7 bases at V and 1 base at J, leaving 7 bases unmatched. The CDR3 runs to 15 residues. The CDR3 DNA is TGTGCCAGTAAGGTCCGGGACAGGGAGAACACTGAAGCTTTCTTT. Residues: CASKVRDRENTEAFF.